This passage covers 14 T cell receptor beta chains from one sample sequenced in a study of shared clonotypes between healthy human individuals. The repertoire was sequenced with immunoSEQ multiplex PCR; TCRdb's copy has only in-frame clones and lacks some. The data contain roughly 1.4 million clones, around 98.5% of them singletons. The sequencing sample was made of naive CD4+ T cells sorted from blood. Specified subset: CD45RA+ positively selected. These receptors all stem from a young man in good health.

The CDR3 sequence is CASSETDTQYF. The CDR3 DNA sequence: TGTGCCAGCAGCGAAACAGATACGCAGTATTTT. The rearrangement links TRBV7-9 to TRBJ2-3; no firm D call. Germline CDR1 and CDR2: SEHNR and FQNEAQ (reference sequence). This CDR3 has 11 amino acids. Trimming shortened V by 5 bases and J by 3 bases, and 3 bases separated the two germline ends. Variable domain in full (rest from reference TRBV7-9 and TRBJ2-3): DTGVSQNPRHKITKRGQNVTFRCDPISEHNRLYWYRQTLGQGPEFLTYFQNEAQLEKSRLLSDRFSAERPKGSFSTLEIQRTEQGDSAMYLCASSETDTQYFGPGTRLTVL.

This rearrangement joins TRBV28 to TRBJ2-1; no definite D call. V was pared by 3 bases and J by 9 bases, with 9 bases between. CDR3 length: 12 residues. Germline V lookup: CDR1 MDHEN, CDR2 SYDVKM. The CDR3 DNA is TGTGCCAGCAGTTTTTACCCGGCTGAGCAGTTCTTC. Its translation: CASSFYPAEQFF.

This chain links TRBV10-3 with TRBJ1-1, with 7 bases that match TRBD1. With V trimmed by 3 bases and J by 0 bases, 10 bases remained unmatched. The CDR3 is 17 residues long. The germline V gene encodes CDR1 ENHRY and CDR2 SYGVKD. Here the CDR3 reads CAISDEGGPRMNTEAFF. The DNA of the CDR3 is TGTGCCATCAGTGATGAAGGGGGCCCTCGAATGAACACTGAAGCTTTCTTT.

V is TRBV6-1 and J is TRBJ2-3; no definite D call. Per the germline V gene, CDR1 is MNHNS and CDR2 is SASEGT. This CDR3 is built from 14 residues. V dropped 3 bases and J dropped 6 bases, with 13 bases sitting between them. DNA for the CDR3: TGTGCCAGCAGTGACGGTGAAGAGTGGGATACGCAGTATTTT. This gives the protein CASSDGEEWDTQYF.

V and J are TRBV2 and TRBJ1-3; D is undetermined. The CDR3 totals 15 residues. CDR1 and CDR2 from the germline V gene are SNHLY and FYNNEI. Trimming pared 1 base from V and 6 bases from J, leaving 13 bases between. The CDR3 sequence is CASSEVSSYQNTIYF. In nucleotides, the CDR3 is TGTGCCAGCAGTGAAGTTAGCAGCTATCAAAACACCATATATTTT.

The V call is TRBV5-4, the J call TRBJ1-5; D not resolved. This CDR3 spans 14 amino acids. V dropped 0 bases and J dropped 8 bases, with 12 bases sitting between them. Germline values: CDR1 SGHNT, CDR2 YYREEE (reference sequence). This CDR3 is CASSLEPEEEPQHF. DNA of the CDR3: TGTGCCAGCAGCTTGGAACCCGAAGAGGAGCCCCAGCATTTT.

V usage is TRBV6-4 and J usage is TRBJ2-1; D uncertain. The V gene's germline CDR1 is MRHNA and CDR2 SNTAGT. The CDR3 has 10 amino acids. V lost 10 bases and J lost 10, with 11 bases in between. As DNA, the CDR3 is TGTGCCAATCTCCGGGCAGAGCAGTTCTTC. Its protein product is CANLRAEQFF.

The gene calls are TRBV7-6 and TRBJ2-2; maybe TRBD1 (6 bases). V lost 2 bases and J lost 0, with 7 bases in between. Germline CDR1 and CDR2: SGHVS and FNYEAQ. The CDR3 sequence is 15 residues long. The CDR3 loop is CASSLKGANTGELFF. Written as DNA, the CDR3 is TGTGCCAGCAGCTTAAAGGGGGCGAACACCGGGGAGCTGTTTTTT.

The rearrangement joins TRBV25-1 to TRBJ1-4, with 8 bases matching TRBD1. The CDR3 length is 17 residues. Trimming removed 1 base from V and 1 base from J; junction bases left unmatched: 5. The germline V gene has CDR1 MGHDK and CDR2 SYGVNS. The CDR3 DNA reads as TGTGCCAGCAGTGAATTGGGCAGGGGGCTAACTAATGAAAAACTGTTTTTT. Residues: CASSELGRGLTNEKLFF. Supplemented by reference TRBV25-1 and TRBJ1-4, the full variable domain reads EADIYQTPRYLVIGTGKKITLECSQTMGHDKMYWYQQDPGMELHLIHYSYGVNSTEKGDLSSESTVSRIRTEHFPLTLESARPSHTSQYLCASSELGRGLTNEKLFFGSGTQLSVL.

The rearrangement links TRBV15 to TRBJ1-4; D may be TRBD1 (5 bases). V lost 3 bases and J 6 bases, leaving 14 bases between the germline ends. In germline, CDR1 is LNHNV, CDR2 YYDKDF (reference sequence). This CDR3 is 15 amino acids long. The CDR3 region is CATSRERGGDEKLFF. The DNA of the CDR3 is TGTGCCACCAGCAGGGAACGAGGAGGGGATGAAAAACTGTTTTTT.

This clone showed up just once. The chain carries TRBV5-1 and TRBJ2-1, with 10 bases identical to TRBD1. Germline CDR1 and CDR2: SGHRS and YFSETQ. J was trimmed by 4 bases and V by 7 bases; bases with no gene match: 11. The CDR3 has 16 amino acids. DNA for the CDR3: TGCGCCAGCGTACCATCCGGGACAGGGGCGTACAATGAGCAGTTCTTC. This sequence encodes CASVPSGTGAYNEQFF. The full variable domain, with the rest looked up from reference TRBV5-1 and TRBJ2-1, is KAGVTQTPRYLIKTRGQQVTLSCSPISGHRSVSWYQQTPGQGLQFLFEYFSETQRNKGNFPGRFSGRQFSNSRSEMNVSTLELGDSALYLCASVPSGTGAYNEQFFGPGTRLTVL.

Remarks on this clone: Distinct nucleotide sequences in the sample also encode this CDR3. V and J are TRBV29-1 and TRBJ2-7; D gene ambiguous. V was clipped by 1 base and J by 3 bases, with 7 bases between them. Germline V CDR1 and CDR2: SQVTM, ANQGSEA. The CDR3 loop spans 12 amino acids. The DNA for the CDR3 is TGCAGCGTTGAAGGCTCGGGCTACGAGCAGTACTTC. It yields the protein CSVEGSGYEQYF.

This clone is a singleton in its sample. The V gene is TRBV2, the J gene TRBJ2-1; 11 bases line up with TRBD1. Trimming cost V 8 bases and J 7 bases; bases outside gene matches: 7. CDR1 SNHLY and CDR2 FYNNEI come from the germline V gene. This CDR3 is 14 amino acids long. The CDR3 region is CASRRTGGNNEQFF. The CDR3 coding sequence is TGTGCCAGCCGTCGGACAGGGGGCAATAATGAGCAGTTCTTC.

V is TRBV6-6 and J is TRBJ1-3, with D unresolved. Trimming left V 6 bases short and J 1 base short, with 4 bases between. CDR1 and CDR2 (germline): MNHNY, SVGAGI (reference sequence). The CDR3 covers 12 residues. CDR3 protein: CASRESGNTIYF. DNA for the CDR3: TGTGCCAGCAGGGAGTCTGGAAACACCATATATTTT.